The T cell receptor beta chain under discussion was sequenced for a study of response to subunit inactivated influenza vaccine. This CDR3 is 13 amino acids long. Germline V gene data show CDR1 as LGHNA and CDR2 as YSLEER. The germline V and J ends were trimmed by 0 bases and 4 bases, with 4 bases remaining between them. TCRdb independently ran MiXCR on the RT-PCR reads; one entry per CDR3 protein. This repertoire shows about 160,000 distinct CDR3 sequences, roughly a tenth found once; its top ten account for around 12%. Study conclusions and caveats: Authors suggested each seasonal influenza vaccination recruits few new T cells.

At least ten counts were recorded for this clonotype. As yet, its antigen is unknown. The receptor comes from a man aged 45 to 65 who received an inactivated influenza vaccine. Sequencing used non-naive T cells sorted from PBMCs, obtained roughly 46 days after vaccination. This chain connects TRBV4-3 to TRBJ2-1; D unresolved. CDR3 amino acids: CASSQDWYNEQFF. In DNA form, the CDR3 reads TGCGCCAGCAGCCAAGACTGGTACAATGAGCAGTTCTTC.